The rows below give T cell receptor beta chains drawn from one sample of a study of shared clonotypes between healthy human individuals. Sequencing was performed with immunoSEQ multiplex PCR; in TCRdb, only in-frame clones are kept and a portion is missing. The sample holds hundreds of thousands of clones, about 95% seen once. Sequencing was carried out using naive CD4+ T cells sorted from blood. The receptor set was obtained from a woman aged 25 to 39 in good health. Each CDR3 is given with its conserved first and last residue. D genes are given only for firm matches. Clone size is not always given. Where it is, it says once, few, many or a class for expanded clones.

v_call	clone_size	d_call	j_call	cdr3_aa	cdr3_nt
TRBV28	-	-	TRBJ1-1	CASSSGGANTEAFF	TGTGCCAGCAGTTCGGGGGGGGCGAACACTGAAGCTTTCTTT
TRBV18	-	TRBD2	TRBJ2-1	CASSPDIAGVYNEQFF	TGTGCCAGCTCACCAGATATAGCGGGAGTTTACAATGAGCAGTTCTTC
TRBV20-1	once	-	TRBJ2-7	CSATPRGEQYF	TGCAGTGCAACACCCCGGGGTGAGCAGTACTTC
TRBV28	-	-	TRBJ1-5	CASSLLRGSNQPQHF	TGTGCCAGCAGTTTATTGCGGGGGAGCAATCAGCCCCAGCATTTT
TRBV5-1	-	TRBD1	TRBJ2-7	CASSPRQGSPAYEQYF	TGCGCCAGCAGCCCACGACAGGGGTCCCCAGCCTACGAGCAGTACTTC
TRBV27	-	TRBD2	TRBJ2-2	CASSLSGLAGGPGELFF	TGTGCCAGCAGTTTATCGGGGCTAGCGGGAGGGCCCGGGGAGCTGTTTTTT
TRBV10-3	-	-	TRBJ2-7	CAISADSYEQYF	TGTGCCATCAGTGCAGATTCATACGAGCAGTACTTC
TRBV5-4	-	TRBD1	TRBJ1-5	CASSPGGGTGLYQPQHF	TGTGCCAGCAGCCCTGGGGGTGGGACAGGGTTATATCAGCCCCAGCATTTT
TRBV10-3	-	-	TRBJ2-7	CAISGNGFIDEQYF	TGTGCCATCAGTGGGAATGGGTTCATCGACGAGCAGTACTTC
TRBV15	-	-	TRBJ2-7	CATSREAGPRPTYEQYF	TGTGCCACCAGCAGAGAGGCAGGCCCCCGGCCTACCTACGAGCAGTACTTC
TRBV11-2	-	-	TRBJ2-2	CASSTIRDTNTGELFF	TGTGCCAGCAGCACCATCCGGGACACGAACACCGGGGAGCTGTTTTTT
TRBV5-1	-	-	TRBJ1-2	CASSLGSEGGYTF	TGCGCCAGCAGCTTAGGATCCGAGGGAGGCTACACCTTC
TRBV6-6	-	-	TRBJ1-2	CASSNRDFYGYTF	TGTGCCAGCAGCAACCGGGATTTCTATGGCTACACCTTC
TRBV7-9	-	TRBD1	TRBJ2-2	CASSLSGGSSTGELFF	TGTGCCAGCAGCTTGTCAGGGGGCTCGAGCACCGGGGAGCTGTTTTTT
TRBV30	-	-	TRBJ2-5	CAWSVVGGGTQYF	TGTGCCTGGAGTGTTGTAGGGGGGGGGACCCAGTACTTC
TRBV25-1	-	TRBD1	TRBJ2-7	CASSPGYRGFYEQYF	TGTGCCAGCAGTCCCGGTTACAGGGGCTTCTACGAGCAGTACTTC
TRBV2	-	TRBD2	TRBJ2-7	CASSEVLAGYEQYF	TGTGCCAGCAGTGAAGTACTAGCGGGATACGAGCAGTACTTC
TRBV2	-	-	TRBJ1-5	CASSAGENNQPQHF	TGTGCCAGCAGTGCTGGAGAAAACAATCAGCCCCAGCATTTT
TRBV19	-	TRBD2	TRBJ2-7	CASSIGWTSGSRSLFYEQYF	TGTGCCAGTAGTATAGGGTGGACTAGCGGGAGCCGTTCCCTTTTCTACGAGCAGTACTTC
TRBV28	-	-	TRBJ2-7	CASSPDPKRIEQYF	TGTGCCAGCAGTCCTGACCCGAAACGGATCGAGCAGTACTTC
TRBV5-1	-	-	TRBJ1-4	CASSLERETNEKLFF	TGCGCCAGCAGCTTGGAAAGGGAAACTAATGAAAAACTGTTTTTT
TRBV6-6	few	-	TRBJ2-5	CASRNASLETQYF	TGTGCCAGCAGGAATGCAAGCCTGGAGACCCAGTACTTC
TRBV11-3	-	-	TRBJ2-7	CASSLGSGTGSYEQYF	TGTGCCAGCAGCTTAGGGTCCGGGACCGGCTCCTACGAGCAGTACTTC
TRBV5-1	-	-	TRBJ2-5	CATGTESTGTQYF	TGCGCCACCGGGACTGAATCCACGGGGACCCAGTACTTC
TRBV14	-	-	TRBJ2-2	CASSQNYASDNTGELFF	TGTGCCAGCAGCCAAAATTATGCTAGCGACAACACCGGGGAGCTGTTTTTT
TRBV19	once	-	TRBJ2-7	CASGDKMSEQYF	TGTGCCAGCGGGGACAAAATGAGCGAGCAGTACTTC
TRBV5-4	-	-	TRBJ1-2	CASSGGGRGDMGYTF	TGTGCCAGCAGCGGCGGGGGTCGCGGGGATATGGGCTACACCTTC
TRBV28	-	-	TRBJ2-7	CASNPRGRQSYEQYF	TGTGCCAGCAATCCCCGGGGGCGGCAGAGCTACGAGCAGTACTTC
TRBV7-8	-	-	TRBJ1-3	CASSLPPQYSGNTIYF	TGTGCCAGCAGCTTGCCCCCCCAGTACTCTGGAAACACCATATATTTT
TRBV5-1	few	TRBD2	TRBJ2-1	CASSLASGSYNEQFF	TGCGCCAGCAGCTTGGCTAGCGGGAGTTACAATGAGCAGTTCTTC
TRBV5-6	-	-	TRBJ2-7	CASGRRTVVVDEQYF	TGTGCCAGTGGGAGACGGACAGTTGTAGTGGACGAGCAGTACTTC
TRBV7-9	-	-	TRBJ2-7	CASSIPQGYEQYF	TGTGCCAGCAGCATCCCCCAGGGTTACGAGCAGTACTTC
TRBV9	-	TRBD2	TRBJ2-2	CASSVGAGGPDTGELFF	TGTGCCAGCAGCGTAGGGGCGGGAGGGCCCGACACCGGGGAGCTGTTTTTT
TRBV7-9	-	-	TRBJ1-5	CASSLEVDQPQHF	TGTGCCAGCAGCTTAGAGGTGGACCAGCCCCAGCATTTT
TRBV11-2	-	-	TRBJ1-1	CASRRGQTEAFF	TGTGCCAGCAGAAGAGGACAGACTGAAGCTTTCTTT
TRBV27	-	TRBD1	TRBJ1-2	CASSTGQANYGYTF	TGTGCCAGCAGCACCGGACAGGCTAACTATGGCTACACCTTC
TRBV28	-	-	TRBJ1-2	CASTFRNYGYTF	TGTGCCAGCACTTTCAGAAACTATGGCTACACCTTC
TRBV10-1	-	-	TRBJ1-4	CASSGGLGEKLFF	TGCGCCAGCAGTGGAGGACTGGGAGAAAAACTGTTTTTT
TRBV25-1	-	TRBD2	TRBJ2-3	CASTLAGETDTQYF	TGTGCCAGCACTCTAGCGGGAGAGACAGATACGCAGTATTTT
TRBV19	-	-	TRBJ2-7	CASTAGGRGGYEQYF	TGTGCCAGTACCGCCGGTGGCAGGGGAGGGTACGAGCAGTACTTC
TRBV4-1	once	-	TRBJ1-2	CASRTPGRLSDYGYTF	TGCGCCAGCCGCACCCCCGGACGGCTGTCCGACTATGGCTACACCTTC
TRBV28	-	-	TRBJ2-7	CASRLPRNPGEQYF	TGTGCCAGCAGACTCCCAAGGAACCCGGGGGAGCAGTACTTC
TRBV7-2	-	TRBD1	TRBJ1-1	CASSLRTGGRGAFF	TGTGCCAGCAGCTTGAGGACAGGGGGTAGGGGAGCTTTCTTT
TRBV11-2	-	-	TRBJ2-1	CASSWQAFSGYTEQFF	TGTGCCAGCAGCTGGCAGGCCTTCTCTGGGTACACTGAGCAGTTCTTC
TRBV20-1	-	-	TRBJ1-1	CSAKTGREAFF	TGCAGTGCTAAAACCGGGAGAGAAGCTTTCTTT
TRBV7-9	-	TRBD1	TRBJ2-7	CASSIDRGAGEQYF	TGTGCCAGCAGCATAGACAGGGGAGCGGGCGAGCAGTACTTC
TRBV28	-	-	TRBJ1-5	CASSLLPEADLQPQHF	TGTGCCAGCAGTTTATTACCGGAGGCAGACCTGCAGCCCCAGCATTTT
TRBV5-4	-	TRBD2	TRBJ2-7	CASSRGGAGTYEQYF	TGTGCCAGCAGCCGGGGGGGGGCAGGGACCTACGAGCAGTACTTC
TRBV28	-	-	TRBJ1-5	CASSSGGATQPQHF	TGTGCCAGCAGTTCCGGGGGCGCGACTCAGCCCCAGCATTTT
TRBV5-8	once	TRBD1	TRBJ1-5	CASSPGTGNQPQHF	TGTGCCAGCAGTCCCGGGACAGGGAATCAGCCCCAGCATTTT
TRBV7-2	-	-	TRBJ2-7	CASSLEYPRGGLSYEQYF	TGTGCCAGCAGCTTAGAATATCCTCGCGGAGGTCTCTCCTACGAGCAGTACTTC
TRBV5-4	-	-	TRBJ2-3	CASSPRTSTDTQYF	TGTGCCAGCAGCCCGCGGACAAGCACAGATACGCAGTATTTT